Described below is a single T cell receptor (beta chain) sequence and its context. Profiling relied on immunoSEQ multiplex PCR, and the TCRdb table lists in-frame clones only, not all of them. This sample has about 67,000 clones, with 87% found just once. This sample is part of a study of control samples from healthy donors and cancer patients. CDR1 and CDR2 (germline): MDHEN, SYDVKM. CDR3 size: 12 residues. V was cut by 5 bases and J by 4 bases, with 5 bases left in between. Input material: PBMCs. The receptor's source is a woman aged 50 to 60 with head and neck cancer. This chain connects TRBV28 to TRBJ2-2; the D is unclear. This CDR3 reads CASSLVTGELFF. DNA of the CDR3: TGTGCCAGCAGTCTAGTCACCGGGGAGCTGTTTTTT.